This T cell receptor beta chain originates from a study of shared clonotypes between healthy human individuals. As for this clone: Its target is unknown.

The authors loaded roughly 200 ng DNA, 25,000 to 30,000 T cell genomes, into sorted-subset replicate PCRs. Assay used: immunoSEQ multiplex PCR; TCRdb lists only in-frame clones, some missing. The table has 2,500,000 or so clones, roughly 93% seen once. General study findings and limits: Sharing of clonotypes among donors was expected to vary with sequencing depth.

The ends lost 0 bases at V and 10 bases at J; junction bases unmatched: 6. This CDR3 has 14 amino acids. CDR1 and CDR2 from the germline V gene are ENHRY and SYGVKD. The chain recombines TRBV10-3 with TRBJ2-1, with 7 bases identical to TRBD1. The TCR comes from a man between 18 and 35 years old in good health. Some clones in this sample may be carry-over from other donors' samples. Source material: naive CD4+ T cells from PBMCs. Documented subset: CD45RA+ positively selected. In DNA form, the CDR3 reads TGTGCCATCAGTGAGTCCCTGACGACAGGGGAGCAGTTCTTC. It yields the protein CAISESLTTGEQFF.